One sample yielded the 28 T cell receptor beta chains listed below, sequenced in a study of control samples from healthy donors and cancer patients. Here immunoSEQ multiplex PCR was the method, and the copy in TCRdb shows in-frame clones only, minus some. The sample holds some 98,000 clones, approximately 84% seen once. Sequencing was performed on PBMCs. These receptors originate from a man aged 65-85 years with lung cancer.

V is TRBV19 and J is TRBJ2-1; D uncertain. Germline CDR1 and CDR2: LNHDA and SQIVND (reference sequence). This CDR3 region has 12 residues. The V and J ends lost 8 bases and 7 bases respectively, with 12 bases between them. The CDR3 bases are TGTGCCAGTCCTATAGGTGGGAATGAGCAGTTCTTC. Protein product: CASPIGGNEQFF.

The rearrangement joins TRBV10-2 to TRBJ2-7; D possibly matches TRBD1 or TRBD2 (5 bases each). Trimming cost V 6 bases and J 4 bases, with 16 bases left between them. The CDR3 has 14 residues. Germline CDR1 WSHSY, CDR2 SAAADI. Here the CDR3 reads CASSPPGREYEQYF. In DNA form, the CDR3 reads TGCGCCAGCAGCCCGCCGGGACGGGAATACGAGCAGTACTTC.

The gene calls are TRBV7-2 and TRBJ1-1; D gene ambiguous. Germline loops: CDR1 SGHTA, CDR2 FQGNSA. The CDR3 contains 14 residues. V lost 1 base and J lost 2, with 8 bases in between. For the CDR3, the DNA is TGTGCCAGCAGCTTAGATCCCGTTAACACTGAAGCTTTCTTT. Residues: CASSLDPVNTEAFF.

This chain links TRBV27 with TRBJ1-5, with TRBD1 as a possible D gene (6 bases). Deletions cut 8 bases from V and 2 bases from J, with 10 bases between. Germline values: CDR1 MNHEY, CDR2 SMNVEV (reference sequence). The CDR3 has 13 residues. CDR3 residues: CASSDRGNQPQHF. CDR3 sequence (DNA): TGTGCCAGCTCGGACAGAGGCAATCAGCCCCAGCATTTT.

The chain is built from TRBV7-9 and TRBJ1-6, with D hard to call. CDR3 length: 16 amino acids. Germline CDR1 reads SEHNR; CDR2 reads FQNEAQ (reference sequence). Trimming pared 6 bases from V and 6 bases from J, leaving 18 bases between. Written as DNA, the CDR3 is TGTGCCAGCAGTTTCCAGCGTCCATGGGGTAATTCACCCCTCCACTTT. Translation: CASSFQRPWGNSPLHF. The complete variable domain, with remaining parts taken from reference TRBV7-9 and TRBJ1-6, reads DTGVSQNPRHKITKRGQNVTFRCDPISEHNRLYWYRQTLGQGPEFLTYFQNEAQLEKSRLLSDRFSAERPKGSFSTLEIQRTEQGDSAMYLCASSFQRPWGNSPLHFGNGTRLTVT.

The chain links TRBV2 to TRBJ1-1; D unresolved. V was pared by 6 bases and J by 1 base, with 12 bases between. Germline CDR1 reads SNHLY; CDR2 reads FYNNEI. CDR3 length: 14 residues. Here the CDR3 reads CASRLRGPNTEAFF. The CDR3 region has the DNA TGTGCCAGCAGATTAAGAGGACCGAACACTGAAGCTTTCTTT.

This clone came up a few times. The chain joins TRBV7-9 to TRBJ2-7; TRBD1 matches 10 bases. J lost 0 bases, V lost 5 bases, and 13 bases had no gene match. The CDR3 contains 18 residues. Germline loops: CDR1 SEHNR, CDR2 FQNEAQ (reference sequence). The DNA of the CDR3 is TGTGCCAGCAGCCTCCGGGACAGGGGCCTTAGGAGCTCCTACGAGCAGTACTTC. Translating it yields CASSLRDRGLRSSYEQYF. The full variable domain, completed using reference TRBV7-9 and TRBJ2-7, is DTGVSQNPRHKITKRGQNVTFRCDPISEHNRLYWYRQTLGQGPEFLTYFQNEAQLEKSRLLSDRFSAERPKGSFSTLEIQRTEQGDSAMYLCASSLRDRGLRSSYEQYFGPGTRLTVT.

This chain uses TRBV11-2 with TRBJ2-7; the D gene could be TRBD1 or TRBD2 (5 bases each). CDR3 length: 13 amino acids. Trimming shortened V by 3 bases and J by 4 bases, and 10 bases separated the two germline ends. Per the germline V gene, CDR1 is SGHAT and CDR2 is FQNNGV. Here the CDR3 DNA reads TGTGCCAGCAGCTTTGTTTGGGGGTACGAGCAGTACTTC. Protein: CASSFVWGYEQYF.

The chain combines TRBV10-1 with TRBJ2-4; weak D call: TRBD1 (6 bases). The V gene's germline CDR1 is WNHNN and CDR2 SYGVQD (reference sequence). CDR3 length: 15 residues. The V end was cut by 3 bases, the J end by 3 bases, with 12 bases between. CDR3 protein: CASSDLEGGKNIQYF. CDR3 bases: TGCGCCAGCAGTGATCTGGAAGGGGGCAAAAACATTCAGTACTTC.

The chain is built from TRBV9 and TRBJ2-3; TRBD1 aligns across 8 bases. Germline V gene data show CDR1 as SGDLS and CDR2 as YYNGEE. The CDR3 has 19 residues. The V gene end was trimmed by 0 bases and the J gene end by 2 bases; junction bases not matched to a gene: 14. The CDR3 coding sequence is TGTGCCAGCAGCGTAGTTCCAGGGGGCTTGGGGGCCCCCACAGATACGCAGTATTTT. This gives the protein CASSVVPGGLGAPTDTQYF.

V gene TRBV10-2 combines with J gene TRBJ1-6; the D is unclear. V was trimmed by 1 base and J by 3 bases, leaving 7 bases between them. This CDR3 has 15 residues. The germline V gene has CDR1 WSHSY and CDR2 SAAADI. CDR3 region: CASSELVSYNSPLHF. CDR3 nucleotide sequence: TGCGCCAGCAGTGAGTTGGTGAGCTATAATTCACCCCTCCACTTT.

The chain links TRBV21-1 to TRBJ2-2. TRBV21-1 is assigned pseudogene status. The CDR3 sequence is 16 residues long. The CDR3 loop is CASSKDPAAWSGELFF. CDR3 DNA: TGTGCCAGCAGCAAAGATCCGGCTGCCTGGTCCGGGGAGCTGTTTTTT.

The V and J genes are TRBV6-5 and TRBJ2-3, with D possibly being TRBD1 or TRBD2 (7 bases each). There are 16 residues in the CDR3. The germline V and J ends were trimmed by 0 bases and 5 bases, with 15 bases remaining between them. CDR1 is MNHEY and CDR2 is SVGAGI in the germline V gene. This CDR3 reads CASSYSSPGGVDTQYF. CDR3 nucleotides: TGTGCCAGCAGTTACTCATCCCCAGGGGGGGTAGATACGCAGTATTTT.

This sequence joins TRBV12-5 and TRBJ1-1; 9 nucleotides match TRBD1. The CDR3 has 16 amino acids. With V trimmed by 2 bases and J by 2 bases, 6 bases remained unmatched. CDR1 and CDR2 from the germline V gene are LGHNT and FRNRAP. The CDR3 region is CASGLILTGGNTEAFF. CDR3 nucleotides: TGTGCTAGTGGTTTGATCCTCACAGGGGGCAACACTGAAGCTTTCTTT.

The chain is built from TRBV6-6 and TRBJ2-3; TRBD2 matches 16 bases. This CDR3 has 15 amino acids. Germline V gene sequence: CDR1 MNHNY, CDR2 SVGAGI (reference sequence). V lost 4 bases and J lost 6; bases outside the gene matches: 1. This CDR3 reads CASSLGLAGGDTQYF. In DNA form, the CDR3 reads TGTGCCAGCAGTTTGGGACTAGCGGGGGGGGATACGCAGTATTTT.

The chain combines TRBV30 with TRBJ1-2; D remains ambiguous. The CDR3 contains 15 residues. Trimming shortened V by 0 bases and J by 6 bases, and 17 bases separated the two germline ends. CDR1 and CDR2 from the germline V gene are GTSNPN and SVGIG (reference sequence). CDR3 nucleotide sequence: TGTGCCTGGAGTGTAGGTGGCACAAGGAAAGATGGCTACACCTTC. This gives the protein CAWSVGGTRKDGYTF.

The genes are TRBV15 and TRBJ1-1; D is unresolved. This CDR3 spans 15 amino acids. V lost 0 bases and J 6 bases, leaving 14 bases between the germline ends. CDR1 and CDR2 from the germline V gene are LNHNV and YYDKDF (reference sequence). The CDR3 sequence is CATSRDHNLGAEAFF. DNA for the CDR3: TGTGCCACCAGCAGAGATCATAACCTCGGGGCTGAAGCTTTCTTT. Variable domain in full (rest from reference TRBV15 and TRBJ1-1): DAMVIQNPRYQVTQFGKPVTLSCSQTLNHNVMYWYQQKSSQAPKLLFHYYDKDFNNEADTPDNFQSRRPNTSFCFLDIRSPGLGDTAMYLCATSRDHNLGAEAFFGQGTRLTVV.

The chain has TRBV28 and TRBJ2-3; D is possibly TRBD2 (5 bases). This CDR3 is 12 amino acids long. Germline V CDR1 and CDR2: MDHEN, SYDVKM. V was trimmed by 4 bases and J by 4 bases, leaving 6 bases between them. The CDR3 nucleotides are TGTGCCAGCAGTTGGACTCCAGATACGCAGTATTTT. Protein: CASSWTPDTQYF.

This rearrangement joins TRBV18 to TRBJ2-3; a weak D match, TRBD2 (5 bases). Per the germline V gene, CDR1 is KGHSH and CDR2 is LQKENI. With 0 bases removed from V and 4 bases from J, the gap between germline ends came to 14 bases. There are 16 residues in the CDR3. CDR3 coding DNA: TGTGCCAGCTCACCACCGACGACTGCGGGTCCAGATACGCAGTATTTT. It encodes CASSPPTTAGPDTQYF. Based on the CDR3 plus reference TRBV18 and TRBJ2-3, the full variable domain is NAGVMQNPRHLVRRRGQEARLRCSPMKGHSHVYWYRQLPEEGLKFMVYLQKENIIDESGMPKERFSAEFPKEGPSILRIQQVVRGDSAAYFCASSPPTTAGPDTQYFGPGTRLTVL.

CDR3 loop: CASSPRNRWEDTEAFF. DNA for the CDR3: TGTGCCAGCAGCCCGAGAAACCGTTGGGAGGACACTGAAGCTTTCTTT. The rearrangement links TRBV4-2 to TRBJ1-1; D is unresolved. V was pared by 4 bases and J by 3 bases, with 18 bases between. The CDR3 sequence is 16 residues long. The germline CDR1 and CDR2 sequences are LGHNA and YNFKEQ.

The V call is TRBV20-1, the J call TRBJ2-3; 10 nucleotides agree with TRBD1. The CDR3 totals 16 residues. V lost 3 bases to trimming and J lost 1 base; unmatched junction nucleotides: 7. CDR1 and CDR2 from the germline V gene are DFQATT and SNEGSKA (reference sequence). The CDR3 loop is CSASRGTGDRTDTQYF. The CDR3 DNA is TGCAGTGCTAGTCGAGGGACAGGGGACCGCACAGATACGCAGTATTTT.

V gene TRBV12-5 combines with J gene TRBJ2-3; the D gene is possibly TRBD2 (5 bases). The V and J ends lost 0 bases and 4 bases respectively, with 8 bases between them. The CDR3 contains 14 residues. CDR1 LGHNT and CDR2 FRNRAP come from the germline V gene. CDR3 protein: CASGLVIGADTQYF. The CDR3 region has the DNA TGTGCTAGTGGTTTGGTAATCGGGGCAGATACGCAGTATTTT.

V and J are TRBV5-4 and TRBJ1-2; D is uncertain. Germline V gene data show CDR1 as SGHNT and CDR2 as YYREEE (reference sequence). The CDR3 runs 13 residues. The germline V and J ends were trimmed by 4 bases and 0 bases, with 7 bases remaining between them. This CDR3 is CASSVRANYGYTF. CDR3 bases: TGTGCCAGCAGCGTCCGGGCTAACTATGGCTACACCTTC. The variable domain in full, with the rest retrieved from reference TRBV5-4 and TRBJ1-2, is ETGVTQSPTHLIKTRGQQVTLRCSSQSGHNTVSWYQQALGQGPQFIFQYYREEENGRGNFPPRFSGLQFPNYSSELNVNALELDDSALYLCASSVRANYGYTFGSGTRLTVV.

This clone was seen only a few times. The rearrangement links TRBV7-9 to TRBJ2-3; a possible D gene is TRBD2 (6 bases). The germline V and J ends were trimmed by 3 bases and 2 bases, with 15 bases remaining between them. CDR1 SEHNR and CDR2 FQNEAQ come from the germline V gene (reference sequence). The CDR3 consists of 16 residues. CDR3: CASSFDQDYPTDTQYF. The DNA for the CDR3 is TGTGCCAGCAGCTTTGATCAGGACTATCCCACAGATACGCAGTATTTT.

The genes are TRBV6-5 and TRBJ1-1; no clear D. Germline values: CDR1 MNHEY, CDR2 SVGAGI. The V end was cut by 2 bases, the J end by 4 bases, with 17 bases between. The CDR3 has 16 residues. The CDR3 region has the DNA TGTGCCAGCAGTTACGGTGGCTTCAATTTGGGCACTGAAGCTTTCTTT. Encoded protein: CASSYGGFNLGTEAFF.

The chain combines TRBV24-1 with TRBJ2-3; 12 bases agree with TRBD2. This CDR3 contains 17 residues. V lost 3 bases and J lost 2; bases outside the gene matches: 5. Looked up from germline, CDR1 is KGHDR and CDR2 is SFDVKD. This CDR3 is CATSDAGLAGDTDTQYF. CDR3 nucleotides: TGTGCCACCAGTGATGCGGGACTAGCGGGCGACACAGATACGCAGTATTTT.

For this clone: The germline gene is not matched at one end of the junction; a read error may be the cause. V usage is TRBV5-1 and J usage is TRBJ2-1; D may match TRBD1 or TRBD2 (5 bases each). This CDR3 spans 13 amino acids. Germline CDR1 SGHRS, CDR2 YFSETQ. DNA of the CDR3: TGCGCCAGCAGCCCGGGGACCTACGATGAGCAGTTCTTC. The encoded protein is CASSPGTYDEQFF.

The gene calls are TRBV27 and TRBJ2-7, with D possibly TRBD1 on 6 matching bases. V lost 0 bases and J 2 bases, leaving 11 bases between the germline ends. The length of the CDR3 is 15 residues. Per germline, CDR1 MNHEY and CDR2 SMNVEV (reference sequence). The CDR3 sequence is CASSLSLWGPYEQYF. The CDR3 nucleotides read TGTGCCAGCAGTTTATCTTTATGGGGGCCCTACGAGCAGTACTTC.